Listed here are 3 T cell receptor beta chains from one sample, sequenced in a study of blood T cell repertoires in COVID-19. This table comes from immunoSEQ multiplex PCR, and its TCRdb copy is limited to in-frame clones, with some not included. In the table there are about 60,000 clones, around 85% of which are singletons. The sample taken for sequencing was peripheral blood. All receptors come from a human donor in a cohort sampled during active COVID-19.

The chain combines TRBV7-7 with TRBJ2-1; 7 bases align to TRBD1. This CDR3 is 15 amino acids long. Germline loops: CDR1 SSHAT, CDR2 FNYEAQ (reference sequence). V shed 2 bases and J 7 bases; nucleotides not matched to a gene: 8. This CDR3 reads CASSLSGTDGNEQFF. The CDR3 DNA reads as TGTGCCAGCAGCTTAAGTGGGACAGACGGGAATGAGCAGTTCTTC.

The J gene is TRBJ2-7, the V gene TRBV21-1; the table assigns TRBD2, which was not confirmed against the DNA. TRBV21-1 is a recognized pseudogene. This CDR3 region has 12 residues. The CDR3 loop is CASSKERYEQYF. Written as DNA, the CDR3 is TGTGCCAGCAGCAAAGAGCGATACGAGCAGTACTTC.

The CDR3 region has the DNA TGTGCCAGCAGCGCCAGACTAGCGGCTAGCACAGATACGCAGTATTTT. As protein: CASSARLAASTDTQYF. V is TRBV5-4 and J is TRBJ2-3, with 9 bases that match TRBD2. CDR1 is SGHNT, CDR2 YYREEE, per germline (reference sequence). This CDR3 contains 16 residues. V was pared by 4 bases and J by 0 bases, with 6 bases of the junction left unmatched. Full variable domain (outside the CDR3, taken from reference TRBV5-4 and TRBJ2-3): ETGVTQSPTHLIKTRGQQVTLRCSSQSGHNTVSWYQQALGQGPQFIFQYYREEENGRGNFPPRFSGLQFPNYSSELNVNALELDDSALYLCASSARLAASTDTQYFGPGTRLTVL.